The 25 T cell receptor beta chains below come from one sample, sequenced in a study of blood T cell repertoires in COVID-19. Profiled with immunoSEQ multiplex PCR; TCRdb holds only in-frame clones, not every one. This sample yields 130,000 to 150,000 clones, of which 80% to 90% are seen a single time; approximately 9.2% belongs to the top ten. The specimen sequenced was peripheral blood. Every receptor here comes from a human donor with acute or convalescent COVID-19. The donor label of this sample is uncertain.

The gene calls are TRBV5-1 and TRBJ1-1; D unclear. Germline-derived CDR1 and CDR2 are SGHRS and YFSETQ. The CDR3 runs 15 residues. Trimming took 0 bases from V and 4 from J, leaving 13 bases between them. CDR3 residues: CASSLVGTSATEAFF. The CDR3 region has the DNA TGCGCCAGCAGCTTGGTTGGTACCAGTGCCACTGAAGCTTTCTTT.

Here the CDR3 DNA reads TGTGCCAGCAGCCAAAAATTAGGAACAGGGGGCGCGGGGGATCAGCCCCAGCATTTT. This gives the protein CASSQKLGTGGAGDQPQHF. The chain combines TRBV14 with TRBJ1-5, with 9 positions matching TRBD1. This CDR3 comprises 19 residues. The ends lost 2 bases at V and 5 bases at J; junction bases unmatched: 16. Germline CDR1 SGHDN, CDR2 FVKESK.

The chain couples TRBV11-1 to TRBJ2-1; 7 positions match TRBD1. Germline assignment: CDR1 SGHAT and CDR2 FQDESV (reference sequence). CDR3 length: 16 amino acids. With 4 bases clipped from V and 5 bases from J, the junction kept 11 bases outside the gene matches. Here the CDR3 DNA reads TGTGCCAGCAGCTCGCCCGGGACAGCGAGAGACAATGAGCAGTTCTTC. It translates to CASSSPGTARDNEQFF.

The V gene is TRBV19, the J gene TRBJ2-3; D might be TRBD2 (5 bases). The germline V and J ends were trimmed by 6 bases and 2 bases, with 21 bases remaining between them. The CDR3 sequence is 17 residues long. Germline CDR1 LNHDA, CDR2 SQIVND (reference sequence). The CDR3 DNA is TGTGCCAGTAGCGCCCGTGGGAGAGGGCGGACCACAGATACGCAGTATTTT. This translates into CASSARGRGRTTDTQYF.

This rearrangement joins TRBV29-1 to TRBJ1-3; D gene unclear. The CDR3 is made up of 14 amino acids. Germline V lookup: CDR1 SQVTM, CDR2 ANQGSEA. Trimming pared 7 bases from V and 2 bases from J, leaving 15 bases between. CDR3 loop: CSASSPPPGNTIYF. CDR3 DNA sequence: TGCAGCGCAAGCTCACCCCCGCCTGGAAACACCATATATTTT.

This clone was found once. The chain is built from TRBV24-1 and TRBJ2-4; TRBD1 aligns across 11 bases. Per the germline V gene, CDR1 is KGHDR and CDR2 is SFDVKD. V dropped 4 bases and J dropped 2; count of bases not matched to a gene: 6. The CDR3 has 17 amino acids. The CDR3 DNA reads TGTGCCACCAGTGACCTGGGACAGGGGGTAACCAAAAACATTCAGTACTTC. Protein sequence: CATSDLGQGVTKNIQYF.

The chain couples TRBV11-2 to TRBJ2-3; D is perhaps TRBD2 (5 bases). Per germline, CDR1 SGHAT and CDR2 FQNNGV. There are 15 residues in the CDR3. Trimming stripped 4 bases from V and 2 bases from J, with 13 bases between. The CDR3 reads CASSSLGLITDTQYF. The CDR3 coding sequence is TGTGCCAGCAGCTCGTTAGGACTGATCACAGATACGCAGTATTTT.

The chain couples TRBV7-2 to TRBJ2-1; D might be TRBD1 (6 bases). Trimming left V 5 bases short and J 2 bases short, with 13 bases between. This CDR3 is 15 amino acids long. Germline V lookup: CDR1 SGHTA, CDR2 FQGNSA. The CDR3 DNA reads as TGTGCCAGCAGCCTGGGACATTTTCCCTACAATGAGCAGTTCTTC. Its translation: CASSLGHFPYNEQFF. The full variable domain, rest sourced from reference TRBV7-2 and TRBJ2-1, is GAGVSQSPSNKVTEKGKDVELRCDPISGHTALYWYRQSLGQGLEFLIYFQGNSAPDKSGLPSDRFSAERTGGSVSTLTIQRTQQEDSAVYLCASSLGHFPYNEQFFGPGTRLTVL.

This sequence joins TRBV7-2 and TRBJ1-1, with 7 nucleotides matching TRBD1. The V gene end was trimmed by 2 bases and the J gene end by 8 bases; junction bases not matched to a gene: 5. The germline V gene encodes CDR1 SGHTA and CDR2 FQGNSA. The CDR3 runs to 13 residues. CDR3 sequence: CASSLSFRGEAFF. Written as DNA, the CDR3 is TGTGCCAGCAGCTTAAGTTTCAGGGGGGAAGCTTTCTTT. The full variable domain, with the rest looked up from reference TRBV7-2 and TRBJ1-1, is GAGVSQSPSNKVTEKGKDVELRCDPISGHTALYWYRQSLGQGLEFLIYFQGNSAPDKSGLPSDRFSAERTGGSVSTLTIQRTQQEDSAVYLCASSLSFRGEAFFGQGTRLTVV.

This chain uses TRBV30 with TRBJ1-1, with 7 bases aligning to TRBD1. This CDR3 has 13 residues. V trimming: 5 bases; J trimming: 8 bases; junction bases outside the gene matches: 11. Germline CDR1 reads GTSNPN; CDR2 reads SVGIG (reference sequence). The DNA for the CDR3 is TGTGCCTGGGCCTCAGGGGGGCTGCGGGAAGCTTTCTTT. It specifies CAWASGGLREAFF.

The chain joins TRBV10-1 to TRBJ2-7, with a tentative D call TRBD1 (5 bases). The V and J ends lost 6 bases and 4 bases respectively, with 19 bases between them. Germline CDR1 WNHNN, CDR2 SYGVQD (reference sequence). The CDR3 is made up of 15 amino acids. In DNA, the CDR3 is TGCGCCAGCAGCATAGGACAAGGTGGATTTTACGAGCAGTACTTC. Residues: CASSIGQGGFYEQYF.

This chain connects TRBV18 to TRBJ1-5; D not resolved. V dropped 6 bases and J dropped 7 bases, with 22 bases sitting between them. The CDR3 is 16 amino acids. Germline V gives CDR1 KGHSH, CDR2 LQKENI. In nucleotides, the CDR3 is TGTGCCAGCTCCCCTAGACCAGACGTAAGCCCACAGCCCCAGCATTTT. This encodes CASSPRPDVSPQPQHF.

The rearrangement links TRBV29-1 to TRBJ2-3; D perhaps matches TRBD2 (6 bases). Trimming pared 4 bases from V and 0 bases from J, leaving 11 bases between. The CDR3 spans 14 residues. In germline, CDR1 is SQVTM, CDR2 ANQGSEA. The CDR3 coding sequence is TGCAGCGTTGCAAGGGACTTTAGCACAGATACGCAGTATTTT. It yields the protein CSVARDFSTDTQYF.

This clone was observed a single time. CDR3 sequence: CASSPRSRRGAGDTQYF. The CDR3, as DNA: TGTGCCAGCAGCCCCCGTAGTAGGCGGGGGGCGGGGGATACGCAGTATTTT. This sequence joins TRBV9 and TRBJ2-3, with TRBD2 matching over 8 bases. V was clipped by 4 bases and J by 6 bases; unmatched bases: 16. From germline, CDR1 is SGDLS and CDR2 YYNGEE. The CDR3 sequence is 17 residues long.

The rearrangement joins TRBV5-1 to TRBJ2-5; 9 bases map to TRBD1. Germline trimming cut 5 bases from V and 5 bases from J; bases unmatched to any gene: 16. In germline, CDR1 is SGHRS, CDR2 YFSETQ. The CDR3 loop spans 17 amino acids. The CDR3 DNA follows: TGCGCCAGCAGTTCGGGACAGGGAGGCCCGAACAGCGAGACCCAGTACTTC. It codes for CASSSGQGGPNSETQYF.

This rearrangement joins TRBV11-2 to TRBJ1-1; D unresolved. CDR1 is SGHAT and CDR2 is FQNNGV in the germline V gene. Deletions cut 2 bases from V and 4 bases from J, with 11 bases between. This CDR3 comprises 14 residues. The CDR3 sequence: CASSLRRLGTEAFF. Here the CDR3 DNA reads TGTGCCAGCAGCTTAAGACGACTAGGCACTGAAGCTTTCTTT. The full variable domain, with the rest looked up from reference TRBV11-2 and TRBJ1-1, is EAGVAQSPRYKIIEKRQSVAFWCNPISGHATLYWYQQILGQGPKLLIQFQNNGVVDDSQLPKDRFSAERLKGVDSTLKIQPAKLEDSAVYLCASSLRRLGTEAFFGQGTRLTVV.

The J gene is TRBJ1-1, the V gene TRBV5-1; D gene uncertain. Germline loops: CDR1 SGHRS, CDR2 YFSETQ. The CDR3 extends over 14 amino acids. V gave up 3 bases and J gave up 6 bases, with 15 bases separating them. This CDR3 is CASSWGGGGAEAFF. The CDR3 coding sequence is TGCGCCAGCAGCTGGGGTGGAGGCGGGGCTGAAGCTTTCTTT. Supplemented by reference TRBV5-1 and TRBJ1-1, the full variable domain reads KAGVTQTPRYLIKTRGQQVTLSCSPISGHRSVSWYQQTPGQGLQFLFEYFSETQRNKGNFPGRFSGRQFSNSRSEMNVSTLELGDSALYLCASSWGGGGAEAFFGQGTRLTVV.

J is TRBJ1-3 and V is TRBV11-2, with D unclear. Deletions cut 3 bases from V and 2 bases from J, with 11 bases between. The CDR3 is made up of 15 amino acids. Germline V gene data show CDR1 as SGHAT and CDR2 as FQNNGV. In nucleotides, the CDR3 is TGTGCCAGCAGCTTCCCGGGAAGCCCTGGAAACACCATATATTTT. It yields the protein CASSFPGSPGNTIYF.

This clone was seen just once. The chain carries TRBV13 and TRBJ2-7; D gene ambiguous. V lost 5 bases and J 1 base, leaving 3 bases between the germline ends. CDR3 length equals 11 residues. CDR1 is PRHDT, CDR2 FYEKMQ, per germline (reference sequence). The CDR3 region has the DNA TGTGCCAGCAGCCATTCCTACGAGCAGTACTTC. Translated, it gives CASSHSYEQYF.

The V gene is TRBV7-9, the J gene TRBJ1-3; D unresolved. The germline V gene has CDR1 SEHNR and CDR2 FQNEAQ (reference sequence). V gave up 5 bases and J gave up 9 bases, with 14 bases separating them. This CDR3 contains 13 residues. Here the CDR3 reads CASSPLVGGTIYF. Here the CDR3 DNA reads TGTGCCAGCAGCCCACTCGTTGGAGGCACCATATATTTT.

The rearrangement uses TRBV6-5 and TRBJ2-4; D is possibly TRBD2 (5 bases). V lost 6 bases to trimming and J lost 11 bases, with 17 bases between them. CDR1 is MNHEY, CDR2 SVGAGI, per germline. The length of the CDR3 is 13 residues. CDR3 sequence (DNA): TGTGCCAGCAGCGGAGGAGCATCCTGGGTTCAGTACTTC. Amino acid sequence: CASSGGASWVQYF.

This clone was counted between two and nine times. J is TRBJ1-2 and V is TRBV12-5, with 10 bases that match TRBD1. Per germline, CDR1 LGHNT and CDR2 FRNRAP. This CDR3 has 15 amino acids. With V trimmed by 6 bases and J by 0 bases, 4 bases remained unmatched. CDR3: CASGLTGGPNYGYTF. CDR3 DNA: TGTGCTAGTGGCTTGACAGGGGGCCCTAACTATGGCTACACCTTC.

The rearrangement links TRBV3-1 (or the pseudogene TRBV3-2) to TRBJ1-2; D uncertain. Germline-derived CDR1 and CDR2 are LGHDT and YNNKEL (reference sequence). The CDR3 is 13 residues long. Trimming took 4 bases from V and 8 from J, leaving 14 bases between them. Here the CDR3 DNA reads TGTGCCAGCAGCCCGGACGGGGAATCGGGCTACACCTTC. Protein sequence: CASSPDGESGYTF.

Worth noting for this clone: This CDR3 is also generated by other DNA sequences in the sample. This rearrangement joins TRBV14 to TRBJ1-3, with D tentatively TRBD1 (6 bases). CDR3 length equals 16 residues. Germline V lookup: CDR1 SGHDN, CDR2 FVKESK. The V end was cut by 1 base, the J end by 4 bases, with 14 bases between. The CDR3 loop reads CASSQGRGAGGNTIYF. Here the CDR3 DNA reads TGTGCCAGCAGCCAAGGACGGGGGGCGGGCGGAAACACCATATATTTT.

The chain recombines TRBV20-1 with TRBJ2-1, with D maybe TRBD2 (5 bases). Trimming cost V 3 bases and J 7 bases, with 7 bases left between them. The CDR3 sequence is 11 residues long. Germline assignment: CDR1 DFQATT and CDR2 SNEGSKA (reference sequence). The CDR3 is CSASGVNEQFF. The CDR3 DNA sequence: TGCAGTGCTAGCGGGGTGAATGAGCAGTTCTTC.